The 25 T cell receptor beta chains in this list originate from one sample, sequenced in a study of blood T cells in healthy people across ages (dated by TCRdb to the mid-2010s). Libraries were constructed by 5' RACE. Sequencing instrument: Illumina HiSeq 2500. A second PCR of roughly 6 to 12 cycles was run with a J-beta primer mix and a sample-barcoded 5' primer. TCRdb reprocessed the public reads (quality trimming at Q25 with fastp, clone calling with MiXCR) and kept in-frame beta chains. Rows merge per CDR3 protein into single entries with the most common DNA and genes. The sample includes more than 1.4 million distinct CDR3 sequences, with approximately 38% observed a single time. In total, the top ten clones hold 7.9% of the sample. The sequencing sample was made of blood. Every receptor here comes from a woman between 18 and 30 years old in good health.

The sample holds many counts of this clonotype. The chain links TRBV4-1 to TRBJ2-7, with D perhaps TRBD1 (6 bases). V was pared by 2 bases and J by 7 bases, with 24 bases between. The CDR3 runs to 17 residues. The germline V gene has CDR1 MGHRA and CDR2 YSYEKL. CDR3 sequence reads: CASSQLEWGQSTWEQYF. CDR3 DNA sequence: TGCGCCAGCAGCCAATTAGAATGGGGACAAAGTACGTGGGAGCAGTACTTC.

In its sample, this clonotype was seen a few times. The chain combines TRBV7-9 with TRBJ2-1, with 10 nucleotides matching TRBD1. Trimming at V came to 5 bases and at J to 6 bases, leaving 7 bases not matched to a gene. This CDR3 has 15 residues. Looked up from germline, CDR1 is SEHNR and CDR2 is FQNEAQ (reference sequence). The CDR3 DNA is TGTGCCAGCAGCCCCAGGGACAGGGGCGGCAATGAGCAGTTCTTC. Residues: CASSPRDRGGNEQFF.

The CDR3: CASSLGAGFRYNEQFF. The CDR3 DNA is TGTGCCAGCAGCTTAGGGGCGGGGTTCCGCTACAATGAGCAGTTCTTC. V usage is TRBV11-2 and J usage is TRBJ2-1, with D tentatively TRBD2 (6 bases). The V gene lost 1 base and the J gene lost 3 bases, with 13 bases spanning the gap. Germline-derived CDR1 and CDR2 are SGHAT and FQNNGV. CDR3 length: 16 residues.

This clonotype was observed a few times. The CDR3, as DNA: TGTGCCAGCAGCTTAGGCCCGGTGTCAGGGGAGCAGTACTTC. This sequence encodes CASSLGPVSGEQYF. The V gene is TRBV7-9, the J gene TRBJ2-4; tentatively, D is TRBD1 (6 bases). CDR3 length: 14 residues. Germline CDR1 is SEHNR and CDR2 is FQNEAQ (reference sequence). The ends were cut back, 1 base at V and 13 bases at J, with 17 bases in the middle.

This clonotype was seen more than once but under ten times. The chain uses TRBV28 and TRBJ2-7; D is possibly TRBD2 (6 bases). CDR1 MDHEN and CDR2 SYDVKM come from the germline V gene. V was clipped by 8 bases and J by 2 bases, with 10 bases between them. This CDR3 is 12 amino acids long. CDR3 sequence reads: CASGGSPYEQYF. CDR3 sequence (DNA): TGTGCCAGCGGGGGGTCGCCCTACGAGCAGTACTTC.

V is TRBV12-5 and J is TRBJ2-6; D remains ambiguous. Germline V gene sequence: CDR1 LGHNT, CDR2 FRNRAP. V shed 4 bases and J shed 0 bases, with 10 bases lying between them. This CDR3 comprises 16 residues. The CDR3 DNA reads TGTGCTAGTGGTTCCTGGTCCCCCTCTGGGGCCAACGTCCTGACTTTC. Its translation: CASGSWSPSGANVLTF.

The CDR3, as DNA: TGTGCCAGCAGTCCTCCCGGGACAGGTTTCAATGAGCAGTTCTTC. This gives the protein CASSPPGTGFNEQFF. The chain is built from TRBV28 and TRBJ2-1; 8 positions match TRBD1. Trimming removed 5 bases from V and 6 bases from J; junction bases left unmatched: 9. CDR1 MDHEN and CDR2 SYDVKM come from the germline V gene. The CDR3 has 15 amino acids. Variable domain in full (rest from reference TRBV28 and TRBJ2-1): DVKVTQSSRYLVKRTGEKVFLECVQDMDHENMFWYRQDPGLGLRLIYFSYDVKMKEKGDIPEGYSVSREKKERFSLILESASTNQTSMYLCASSPPGTGFNEQFFGPGTRLTVL.

This clonotype was counted only a few times. The CDR3 spells CASSLEARVGNEQFF. The CDR3 DNA reads as TGTGCCAGCAGCTTAGAGGCCAGGGTTGGCAATGAGCAGTTCTTC. The chain couples TRBV7-2 to TRBJ2-1; possibly TRBD1 for D (5 bases). CDR1 is SGHTA and CDR2 is FQGNSA in the germline V gene. The CDR3 is 15 amino acids. V lost 1 base and J 6 bases, leaving 13 bases between the germline ends. The full variable domain, completed using reference TRBV7-2 and TRBJ2-1, is GAGVSQSPSNKVTEKGKDVELRCDPISGHTALYWYRQSLGQGLEFLIYFQGNSAPDKSGLPSDRFSAERTGGSVSTLTIQRTQQEDSAVYLCASSLEARVGNEQFFGPGTRLTVL.

There are a few counts of this clonotype. The genes are TRBV11-3 and TRBJ1-1; no definite D call. This CDR3 is 13 amino acids long. V shed 5 bases and J shed 4 bases, with 11 bases lying between them. The germline CDR1 and CDR2 sequences are SGHNT and YENEEA. The CDR3 sequence is CASSQARITEAFF. As DNA, the CDR3 is TGTGCCAGCAGCCAGGCTCGGATCACTGAAGCTTTCTTT.

This chain connects TRBV10-3 to TRBJ2-3; D might be TRBD2 (5 bases). V dropped 2 bases and J dropped 2 bases, with 14 bases sitting between them. The CDR3 is 16 residues long. Per germline, CDR1 ENHRY and CDR2 SYGVKD. CDR3 nucleotides: TGTGCCATCAGTGAGGGTGGCGGAGGAGTCACAGATACGCAGTATTTT. Translated: CAISEGGGGVTDTQYF.

Only a few counts were recorded for this clonotype. The chain employs TRBV27 and TRBJ2-2; D is perhaps TRBD2 (5 bases). Germline V gene lookup returns CDR1 MNHEY and CDR2 SMNVEV (reference sequence). The CDR3 loop spans 14 amino acids. V was pared by 6 bases and J by 5 bases, with 13 bases between. CDR3 DNA sequence: TGTGCCAGCAGCCCCAGGAGGTCGACCGGGGAGCTGTTTTTT. Its translation is CASSPRRSTGELFF.

V is TRBV5-1 and J is TRBJ2-5; D ambiguous. CDR1 and CDR2 from the germline V gene are SGHRS and YFSETQ. The length of the CDR3 is 16 residues. Trimming shortened V by 1 base and J by 2 bases, and 15 bases separated the two germline ends. The CDR3 sequence is CASSLTPASIQETQYF. In DNA, the CDR3 is TGCGCCAGCAGCTTGACTCCTGCTAGTATACAAGAGACCCAGTACTTC.

About this clonotype: Just one base apart from a much larger clone, this may be a read error. The chain links TRBV4-1 to TRBJ2-1; no reliable D call. The length of the CDR3 is 13 residues. Trimming removed 4 bases from V and 10 bases from J, with 14 bases in between. Germline assignment: CDR1 MGHRA and CDR2 YSYEKL. CDR3 bases: TGCGCCAGCAGCCGCGGATTAACCTACGAGCAGTTCTTC. It translates to CASSRGLTYEQFF.

This chain joins TRBV20-1 and TRBJ2-7, with TRBD2 matching 10 bases. The CDR3 loop spans 16 amino acids. Germline lookup yields CDR1 DFQATT and CDR2 SNEGSKA (reference sequence). The ends lost 1 base at V and 6 bases at J; junction bases unmatched: 12. The CDR3 sequence is CSARVRASGSFREQYF. Here the CDR3 DNA reads TGCAGTGCTAGAGTGAGGGCTAGCGGGAGTTTCCGCGAGCAGTACTTC.

The V gene is TRBV6-5, the J gene TRBJ1-3; perhaps TRBD1 as D (6 bases). The CDR3 is 15 amino acids. Trimming cost V 5 bases and J 0 bases, with 11 bases left between them. The germline CDR1 and CDR2 sequences are MNHEY and SVGAGI. DNA of the CDR3: TGTGCCAGCAGTATACAGGGTAGCTCTGGAAACACCATATATTTT. Amino acids: CASSIQGSSGNTIYF.

The chain is built from TRBV29-1 and TRBJ2-3, with 9 bases identical to TRBD1. V shed 7 bases and J 3 bases; nucleotides not matched to a gene: 11. Germline V CDR1 and CDR2: SQVTM, ANQGSEA. This CDR3 spans 15 amino acids. The CDR3 protein is CSGYENRGRTDTQYF. For the CDR3, the DNA is TGCAGCGGGTATGAGAACAGGGGGCGGACAGATACGCAGTATTTT.

This clonotype appeared once. This chain connects TRBV12-3 or TRBV12-4 to TRBJ2-6; 7 bases align to TRBD1. The CDR3 is made up of 16 amino acids. V lost 4 bases to trimming and J lost 3 bases; unmatched junction nucleotides: 6. CDR3 sequence (DNA): TGTGCCAGCAGTTCGGGACAGTCTAGTGGGGCCAACGTCCTGACTTTC. It is translated as CASSSGQSSGANVLTF.

This clonotype has just a few counts. The chain employs TRBV24-1 and TRBJ2-7; D perhaps matches TRBD1 (5 bases). The CDR3 loop spans 14 amino acids. Trimming removed 5 bases from V and 1 base from J, with 11 bases in between. Germline CDR1 is KGHDR and CDR2 is SFDVKD. DNA for the CDR3: TGTGCCACCAGTGGGGGCATCGCATCCTACGAGCAGTACTTC. Protein sequence: CATSGGIASYEQYF.

This chain uses TRBV9 with TRBJ2-1, with 9 bases that match TRBD1. Germline-derived CDR1 and CDR2 are SGDLS and YYNGEE. V shed 4 bases, J shed 10 bases, and the junction held 6 bases outside the gene matches. The CDR3 is made up of 13 amino acids. In DNA, the CDR3 is TGTGCCAGCAGCCCACAGGGGGCTGGGGAGCAGTTCTTC. Translated: CASSPQGAGEQFF. The variable domain in full, completed from reference TRBV9 and TRBJ2-1, reads DSGVTQTPKHLITATGQRVTLRCSPRSGDLSVYWYQQSLDQGLQFLIQYYNGEERAKGNILERFSAQQFPDLHSELNLSSLELGDSALYFCASSPQGAGEQFFGPGTRLTVL.

This clonotype appeared many times. V usage is TRBV14 and J usage is TRBJ2-5; D is uncertain. The CDR3 loop spans 12 amino acids. The V and J ends lost 3 bases and 0 bases respectively, with 2 bases between them. Germline CDR1 reads SGHDN; CDR2 reads FVKESK. The CDR3 coding sequence is TGTGCCAGCAGCCATTACCAAGAGACCCAGTACTTC. Translating gives CASSHYQETQYF.

The gene calls are TRBV15 and TRBJ2-1; D is unclear. This CDR3 contains 14 residues. Germline values: CDR1 LNHNV, CDR2 YYDKDF (reference sequence). V lost 5 bases and J 10 bases, leaving 18 bases between the germline ends. The CDR3 loop is CATSQARRVSEQFF. As DNA, the CDR3 is TGTGCCACCAGCCAGGCCCGACGGGTAAGCGAGCAGTTCTTC.

There are a few counts of this clonotype. This chain uses TRBV5-1 with TRBJ2-1; D may be TRBD1 or TRBD2 (5 bases each). There are 14 residues in the CDR3. Trimming took off 4 bases at V and 5 bases at J, with 13 bases between the two ends. CDR1 and CDR2 from the germline V gene are SGHRS and YFSETQ. CDR3 region: CASSAGTEHNEQFF. The CDR3 nucleotides read TGCGCCAGCAGCGCCGGGACGGAACACAATGAGCAGTTCTTC.

The chain is built from TRBV20-1 and TRBJ2-2, with 9 bases identical to TRBD2. CDR1 is DFQATT and CDR2 is SNEGSKA in the germline V gene (reference sequence). After removal of 0 bases from V and 4 bases from J, the junction contained 6 bases not matched to a gene. The CDR3 is 16 amino acids. CDR3 coding DNA: TGCAGTGCTAGAGATTCTGCGGGAGGGGGCACCGGGGAGCTGTTTTTT. Translation gives CSARDSAGGGTGELFF.

The chain has TRBV29-1 and TRBJ1-1; D ambiguous. The CDR3 is 10 amino acids. The ends were cut back, 7 bases at V and 4 bases at J, with 7 bases in the middle. Germline CDR1 SQVTM, CDR2 ANQGSEA. CDR3 nucleotides: TGCAGCGGGATGAGCACTGAAGCTTTCTTT. Its translation: CSGMSTEAFF.

The chain links TRBV7-2 to TRBJ2-5, with D perhaps matching TRBD1 (6 bases). There are 16 residues in the CDR3. V lost 5 bases to trimming and J lost 1 base, with 17 bases between them. Germline lookup yields CDR1 SGHTA and CDR2 FQGNSA. The CDR3: CASSPRRGGVQETQYF. CDR3 DNA sequence: TGTGCCAGCAGCCCCCGGCGAGGGGGAGTCCAAGAGACCCAGTACTTC.